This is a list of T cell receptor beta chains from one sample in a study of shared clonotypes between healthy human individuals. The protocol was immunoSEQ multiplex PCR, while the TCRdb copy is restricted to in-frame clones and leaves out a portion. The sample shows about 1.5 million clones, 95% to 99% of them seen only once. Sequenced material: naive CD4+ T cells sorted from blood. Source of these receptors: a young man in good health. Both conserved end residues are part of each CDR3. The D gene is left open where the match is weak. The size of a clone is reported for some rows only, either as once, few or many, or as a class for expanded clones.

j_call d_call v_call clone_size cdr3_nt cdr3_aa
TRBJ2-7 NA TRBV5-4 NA TGTGCCAGCAGTTCCAAAAACAGGGATGTGCAGTACTTC CASSSKNRDVQYF
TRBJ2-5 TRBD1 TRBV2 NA TGTGCCAGCAGGGAGACAGGGTTACAAGAGACCCAGTACTTC CASRETGLQETQYF
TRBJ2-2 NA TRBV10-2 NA TGCGCCAGCAGTGAGTCGAAAACCGGGGAGCTGTTTTTT CASSESKTGELFF
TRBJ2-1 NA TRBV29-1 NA TGCAGCGTCGCCCCGGGTGGTGTTAGCGGCCATGTCTCCTACAATGAGCAGTTCTTC CSVAPGGVSGHVSYNEQFF
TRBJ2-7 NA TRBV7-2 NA TGTGCCAGCGGAACCGGGACCTACGAGCAGTACTTC CASGTGTYEQYF
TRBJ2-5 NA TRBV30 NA TGTGCCTGGAGTGTACTAGGGGGGCTGCGAGAGACCCAGTACTTC CAWSVLGGLRETQYF
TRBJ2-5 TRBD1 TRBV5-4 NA TGTGCCAGCAGCCTGCCCGGGACAGGCTTACAAGAGACCCAGTACTTC CASSLPGTGLQETQYF
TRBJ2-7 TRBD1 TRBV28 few TGTGCCAGCAGTCGACCGGGACAGGGTAACTACGAGCAGTACTTC CASSRPGQGNYEQYF
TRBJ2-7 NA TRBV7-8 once TGTGCCAGCAGCTTAGCCCTTAGGAATTACGAGCAGTACTTC CASSLALRNYEQYF
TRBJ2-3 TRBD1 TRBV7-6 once TGTGCCAGCAGCTTAGCGGACAGGCGCACAGATACGCAGTATTTT CASSLADRRTDTQYF
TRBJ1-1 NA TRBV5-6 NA TGTGCCAGCAGCTTGGACAGTTCCGCGAACACTGAAGCTTTCTTT CASSLDSSANTEAFF
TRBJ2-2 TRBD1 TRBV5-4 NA TGTGCCAGCAGCTTGAGGGGGCGGACCGGGGAGCTGTTTTTT CASSLRGRTGELFF
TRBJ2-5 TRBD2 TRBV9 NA TGTGCCAGCACCAAGGCTAGCGGGAAAGAGACCCAGTACTTC CASTKASGKETQYF
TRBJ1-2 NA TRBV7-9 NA TGTAAGTCGGGGCGCGACTATGGCTACACCTTC CKSGRDYGYTF